This TCR beta chain is from a study of regulatory T cells in long-lasting Graves disease. Arm-PCR with iRepertoire HTBI primers amplified the CDR3 regions for these TCR beta libraries. TCRdb processed the multiplex PCR reads anew with MiXCR; each CDR3 protein has one entry. Altogether approximately 350,000 distinct CDR3 sequences are present, over 15% being singletons, with the ten largest covering less than 35%. Time point given: newly diagnosed GD, antithyroid drugs for less than 3 months. Extracted PBMC RNA gave rise to the TCR library. The germline V gene has CDR1 LGHDT and CDR2 YNNKEL (reference sequence). After removal of 3 bases from V and 0 bases from J, the junction contained 4 bases not matched to a gene. The CDR3 length is 16 residues. This clonotype was seen repeatedly, ten times or more. Separately, the same data were catalogued under a study of T cells in Graves' hyperthyroidism and ophthalmopathy.

The V and J genes are TRBV3-1 and TRBJ2-3; 9 bases are a match to TRBD2. This specimen consisted of peripheral blood mononuclear cells (PBMCs), obtained at new diagnosis, from a patient treated with antithyroid drugs. The receptor comes from a man aged 40-49 years with Graves disease. DNA of the CDR3: TGTGCCAGCAGCCAGAGGCTAGCGGGGAGCACAGATACGCAGTATTTT. Amino acids: CASSQRLAGSTDTQYF.